Shown below are 10 T cell receptor beta chains from a single sample sequenced in a study of cytomegalovirus exposure and HLA in healthy donors (dated by TCRdb to 2016 to 2017). The method behind the library was the immunoSEQ multiplex PCR assay. For the multiplex PCR, a mixture combining 60 forward primers for TCR Vbeta segments and 13 reverse primers for TCR Jbeta segments was used. TCRdb took over this immuneACCESS table, retaining in-frame rearrangements with V and J assigned. Such tables are incomplete; in checked studies, under half of the missing clones stem from an unresolved V gene, and the remainder is unexplained. Recorded for this sample are approximately 120,000 clones; 70% to 85% of them occurred a single time. The top ten clonotypes cover 9.5% to 15% of the sample. Sequencing was done on a sample of PBMCs. Receptor source: a woman aged 40 to 55 in good health and CMV-seropositive.

A remark on this clone: Other DNA sequences from this sample encode an identical CDR3 as well. The rearrangement links TRBV5-1 to TRBJ2-2; a possible D gene is TRBD2 (5 bases). V lost 4 bases and J lost 2, with 12 bases in between. The CDR3 totals 15 residues. Germline CDR1 reads SGHRS; CDR2 reads YFSETQ. The CDR3 reads CASSLRTGNTGELFF. The CDR3 DNA reads TGCGCCAGCAGCCTCCGGACTGGAAACACCGGGGAGCTGTTTTTT.

V is TRBV30 and J is TRBJ2-2; 10 bases align to TRBD1. Germline CDR1 and CDR2: GTSNPN and SVGIG (reference sequence). This CDR3 has 18 amino acids. J lost 6 bases, V lost 3 bases, and 16 bases had no gene match. The CDR3 DNA reads as TGTGCCTGGAGGCCCTCCCCCTGGACAGGGGGGATGGCCGGGGAGCTGTTTTTT. This gives the protein CAWRPSPWTGGMAGELFF.

This chain uses TRBV5-8 with TRBJ2-5; maybe TRBD1 (6 bases). The CDR3 runs to 11 residues. The V gene's germline CDR1 is SGHTS and CDR2 YDEGEE. V gave up 5 bases and J gave up 7 bases, with 9 bases separating them. CDR3 loop: CASSSRGTQYF. The CDR3 coding sequence is TGTGCCAGCAGTAGCAGGGGGACCCAGTACTTC.

This clone was found once. This chain uses TRBV18 with TRBJ2-7, with D tentatively TRBD2 (5 bases). The CDR3 extends over 14 amino acids. The germline V gene encodes CDR1 KGHSH and CDR2 LQKENI. Trimming cost V 2 bases and J 0 bases, with 8 bases left between them. The CDR3 here is CASSPRGRSYEQYF. In DNA, the CDR3 is TGTGCCAGCTCACCAAGAGGGCGCTCCTACGAGCAGTACTTC. Complete variable domain (other parts from reference TRBV18 and TRBJ2-7): NAGVMQNPRHLVRRRGQEARLRCSPMKGHSHVYWYRQLPEEGLKFMVYLQKENIIDESGMPKERFSAEFPKEGPSILRIQQVVRGDSAAYFCASSPRGRSYEQYFGPGTRLTVT.

The gene calls are TRBV10-3 and TRBJ1-3, with a tentative D call TRBD1 (6 bases). Trimming cost V 6 bases and J 0 bases, with 18 bases left between them. CDR1 ENHRY and CDR2 SYGVKD come from the germline V gene. The CDR3 contains 17 residues. For the CDR3, the DNA is TGTGCCATCAGACAGGGTTCAAGTTCCTTCTCTGGAAACACCATATATTTT. It encodes CAIRQGSSSFSGNTIYF.

The chain recombines TRBV7-6 with TRBJ1-1; TRBD1 agrees at 9 bases. This CDR3 region has 12 residues. Germline-derived CDR1 and CDR2 are SGHVS and FNYEAQ. V trimming: 4 bases; J trimming: 9 bases; junction bases outside the gene matches: 3. The CDR3 region has the DNA TGTGCCAGCAGCTCCGGACAGGGGCAAGCTTTCTTT. It is translated as CASSSGQGQAFF.

This clone was observed a few times. Germline is not matched at one junction end, which may reflect a read error. This CDR3 is CASSQDPGRVWDF. Written as DNA, the CDR3 is TGTGCCAGCAGCCAAGATCCGGGCAGGGTATGGGACTTC. J is TRBJ2-7 and V is TRBV14, with D maybe TRBD1 (5 bases). This CDR3 comprises 13 residues. CDR1 and CDR2 from the germline V gene are SGHDN and FVKESK.

The rearrangement links TRBV20-1 to TRBJ1-1, with D possibly matching TRBD1 (5 bases). The CDR3 runs 11 residues. Trimming took off 6 bases at V and 10 bases at J, with 15 bases between the two ends. In germline, CDR1 is DFQATT, CDR2 SNEGSKA (reference sequence). The CDR3 bases are TGCAGTGCGGAGAAGGGGCAAGGAGCTTTCTTT. This translates into CSAEKGQGAFF.

This chain joins TRBV28 and TRBJ2-5; the D is unclear. This CDR3 comprises 13 residues. The germline CDR1 and CDR2 sequences are MDHEN and SYDVKM. V dropped 7 bases and J dropped 5 bases, with 14 bases sitting between them. CDR3 bases: TGTGCCAGCACAGGCTTTATACGGGAGACCCAGTACTTC. It encodes CASTGFIRETQYF.

This clone was seen a single time. The chain recombines TRBV10-1 with TRBJ2-7, with D maybe TRBD1 (6 bases). CDR1 and CDR2 (germline): WNHNN, SYGVQD (reference sequence). The CDR3 is 14 amino acids. V lost 0 bases and J lost 5, with 11 bases in between. This CDR3 reads CASSESYRANEQYF. DNA of the CDR3: TGCGCCAGCAGTGAGTCGTACAGGGCCAACGAGCAGTACTTC.